In this sample, the clone carrying this T cell receptor beta chain turned up many times. The target antigen is unknown. This record comes from a study of T cell repertoires in cytomegalovirus infection. Study background: The public TCR beta signatures pointed to both CMV infection and matching HLA type. Whole-study findings and limits: CMV-specific HLA-C-restricted TCR beta clonotypes dominated the ex vivo response. The cumulative frequency of public TCR beta families identified carriers of CMV plus the relevant HLA.

This CDR3 is 13 amino acids long. Trimming removed 1 base at V and 7 bases at J, with 5 bases between. The germline CDR1 and CDR2 sequences are SGHTA and FQGNSA. One entry per CDR3 protein results from TCRdb running MiXCR on the reads. This sample has more than 250,000 distinct CDR3 sequences; about an eighth occur once, and the top ten carry 8.8%. The sequencing sample was made of PBMCs. V gene TRBV7-2 combines with J gene TRBJ1-6; D remains ambiguous. The receptor comes from a human donor in good health (CMV status not recorded). Some clones in this sample may be carry-over from other donors' samples. CDR3 sequence reads: CASSLVYNSPLHF. Written as DNA, the CDR3 is TGTGCCAGCAGCTTAGTTTACAATTCACCCCTCCACTTT.